This T cell receptor (beta chain) was retrieved from a study of OX40 agonist ivuxolimab in advanced cancers. Germline V gene data show CDR1 as SGDLS and CDR2 as YYNGEE. Trimming removed 0 bases at V and 8 bases at J, with 12 bases between. There are 15 residues in the CDR3. Generated by immunoSEQ multiplex PCR, the TCRdb table keeps only in-frame clones and is missing some. The table lists about 83,000 clones, about 81% of them singletons. The sample in question was CD4+ or CD8+ T cells sorted from blood, obtained in a trial of the OX40 agonist ivuxolimab. V is TRBV9 and J is TRBJ1-6; the D gene is possibly TRBD1 (6 bases). This clonotype was obtained from an adult with an advanced solid tumor such as melanoma, head and neck, liver or kidney cancer. The chain's CDR3 is CASSVGRQEHSPLHF. The DNA of the CDR3 is TGTGCCAGCAGCGTAGGGAGACAGGAGCATTCACCCCTCCACTTT. Together with reference TRBV9 and TRBJ1-6, the CDR3 gives the full variable domain: DSGVTQTPKHLITATGQRVTLRCSPRSGDLSVYWYQQSLDQGLQFLIQYYNGEERAKGNILERFSAQQFPDLHSELNLSSLELGDSALYFCASSVGRQEHSPLHFGNGTRLTVT.